The rows below give T cell receptor beta chains drawn from one sample of a study of cytomegalovirus exposure and HLA in healthy donors. Clones were sequenced by immunoSEQ multiplex PCR, and TCRdb holds only the in-frame ones, with some missing. The table has 190,000 or so clones, around 86% seen once. Specimen: PBMCs. The receptors stem from a woman aged 45-65 years in good health and CMV-seropositive. Both conserved end residues are part of each CDR3. Each record gives: J gene, CDR3 length, V gene, D gene, clone size, CDR3 DNA, CDR3 protein. D genes are given only for firm matches. Clone size is stated in some rows and not others, as once, few, many or a class when expanded.

>TRBJ2-3|17|TRBV9|NA|NA
TGTGCCAGCAGCGTTTCCCACAATAGCGGAGGCACAGATACGCAGTATTTT
CASSVSHNSGGTDTQYF
>TRBJ2-7|16|TRBV5-1|TRBD1|NA
TGCGCCAGCAGCTTGGTTACCGGGACAGGGACAAGTGAGCAGTACTTC
CASSLVTGTGTSEQYF
>TRBJ2-5|16|TRBV7-9|TRBD2|NA
TGTGCCAGCAGCTTATCGGCTAGCGGGCGGAGGGAGACCCAGTACTTC
CASSLSASGRRETQYF
>TRBJ2-7|12|TRBV5-4|TRBD1|NA
TGTGCCAGCAGCCGGACAGGTTTCGAGCAGTACTTC
CASSRTGFEQYF
>TRBJ1-6|13|TRBV27|TRBD1|NA
TGTGCCAGCAGTGTCGCAGGGGGCTCACCCCTCCACTTT
CASSVAGGSPLHF
>TRBJ2-7|14|TRBV7-9|TRBD1|NA
TGTGCCAGCAGCCCGGTGACAGGGGTCCACGAGCAGTACTTC
CASSPVTGVHEQYF
>TRBJ1-1|16|TRBV14|NA|NA
TGTGCCAGCAGCCAAGCTCTGGGGCAAATGAACACTGAAGCTTTCTTT
CASSQALGQMNTEAFF
>TRBJ1-5|16|TRBV19|NA|NA
TGTGCCAGTAGTATATATGGCACAGCAAACAATCAGCCCCAGCATTTT
CASSIYGTANNQPQHF
>TRBJ1-1|16|TRBV4-2|NA|few
TGTGCCAGCAGCCAAGATCTCGAGGCCAGGAACACTGAAGCTTTCTTT
CASSQDLEARNTEAFF
>TRBJ2-7|17|TRBV5-6|NA|NA
TGTGCCAGCAGCTTGGAGGTGGGCAGGGGATACTCCTACGAGCAGTACTTC
CASSLEVGRGYSYEQYF
>TRBJ1-5|13|TRBV19|TRBD1|few
TGTGCCAGCGTAGAGGGGGCGTACCAGCCCCAGCATTTT
CASVEGAYQPQHF
>TRBJ2-7|14|TRBV4-1|NA|once
TGCGCCAGCAGCCAAATTGTCAGGGGATACGAGCAGTACTTC
CASSQIVRGYEQYF
>TRBJ2-5|15|TRBV10-1|TRBD2|once
TGCGCCAGCAGTGACCCGCGGGGGGGCGCAGAGACCCAGTACTTC
CASSDPRGGAETQYF
>TRBJ1-1|12|TRBV7-9|NA|NA
TGTGCCACGCAGGACATGAACACTGAAGCTTTCTTT
CATQDMNTEAFF